These 9 T cell receptor beta chains share one sample of origin, sequenced in a study of blood T cell repertoires in COVID-19. Assay used: immunoSEQ multiplex PCR; TCRdb lists only in-frame clones, some missing. The sample has 300,000 to 350,000 clones; about nine tenths are singletons. Sequences were obtained from peripheral blood. These receptors all come from a woman aged 25 to 39 with COVID-19, enrolled during active disease.

This clone was seen a few times. The chain couples TRBV5-1 to TRBJ2-1; 7 nucleotides line up with TRBD1. Germline V gene lookup returns CDR1 SGHRS and CDR2 YFSETQ. The CDR3 has 13 residues. V shed 0 bases, J shed 15 bases, and the junction held 9 bases outside the gene matches. The CDR3 DNA follows: TGCGCCAGCAGCTTGGCGGAAGGGACAGTGCCGTTCTTC. This sequence encodes CASSLAEGTVPFF.

The chain couples TRBV2 to TRBJ1-5, with D unresolved. The CDR3 loop spans 15 amino acids. Germline V gene data show CDR1 as SNHLY and CDR2 as FYNNEI. Trimming removed 7 bases from V and 0 bases from J, with 13 bases in between. The DNA of the CDR3 is TGTGCCAGCAAGAACAGCCCAGATAGCAATCAGCCCCAGCATTTT. It yields the protein CASKNSPDSNQPQHF.

This clone was observed once. The DNA for the CDR3 is TGTGCCAGCAGTTACTCGGACTCGTACGAGCAGTACTTC. It encodes CASSYSDSYEQYF. The chain uses TRBV6-5 and TRBJ2-7; possible D gene TRBD2, 5 bases. Germline values: CDR1 MNHEY, CDR2 SVGAGI. V was pared by 0 bases and J by 4 bases, with 7 bases between. This CDR3 comprises 13 residues.

This chain connects TRBV29-1 to TRBJ2-3, with TRBD2 identical over 8 bases. The length of the CDR3 is 13 residues. Germline CDR1 and CDR2: SQVTM and ANQGSEA. The V and J ends lost 7 bases and 3 bases, in that order; junction bases with no gene match: 6. CDR3 amino acids: CSAKREMTDTQYF. The CDR3 DNA sequence: TGCAGCGCCAAGCGGGAGATGACAGATACGCAGTATTTT.

This clone was recorded once. V is TRBV5-6 and J is TRBJ2-3, with TRBD2 matching over 10 bases. The CDR3 consists of 16 residues. CDR1 SGHDT and CDR2 YYEEEE come from the germline V gene. With 4 bases clipped from V and 2 bases from J, the junction kept 7 bases outside the gene matches. The CDR3 nucleotides are TGTGCCAGCAGCCGTCGGACTAGCGGACTCACAGATACGCAGTATTTT. It specifies CASSRRTSGLTDTQYF.

This chain uses TRBV25-1 with TRBJ2-7; D may be TRBD1 (6 bases). The length of the CDR3 is 16 residues. Germline V gene data show CDR1 as MGHDK and CDR2 as SYGVNS. Between the trimmed V and J ends, which lost 3 bases and 2 bases, there was a span of 17 bases. The CDR3 is CASSDWSSGTPYEQYF. The CDR3 coding sequence is TGTGCCAGCAGTGATTGGTCCTCCGGGACACCCTACGAGCAGTACTTC.

In its sample, this clone was seen once. The V call is TRBV5-1, the J call TRBJ1-2, with 7 bases fitting TRBD1. The trim removed 0 bases at V and 6 bases at J, leaving 8 bases unmatched. CDR1 SGHRS and CDR2 YFSETQ come from the germline V gene. This CDR3 has 15 residues. The CDR3 DNA is TGCGCCAGCAGCTTGGTTGGCGACAGGGCAGATGGCTACACCTTC. Residues: CASSLVGDRADGYTF. The full variable domain, completed using reference TRBV5-1 and TRBJ1-2, is KAGVTQTPRYLIKTRGQQVTLSCSPISGHRSVSWYQQTPGQGLQFLFEYFSETQRNKGNFPGRFSGRQFSNSRSEMNVSTLELGDSALYLCASSLVGDRADGYTFGSGTRLTVV.

The chain employs TRBV7-2 and TRBJ2-3; 9 positions match TRBD1. The CDR3 covers 15 residues. Germline lookup yields CDR1 SGHTA and CDR2 FQGNSA. V dropped 5 bases and J dropped 4; count of bases not matched to a gene: 7. CDR3 nucleotide sequence: TGTGCCAGCAGCACGGACAGGGGTGGAGCAGATACGCAGTATTTT. This sequence encodes CASSTDRGGADTQYF.

V and J are TRBV7-8 and TRBJ1-4; 9 nucleotides agree with TRBD1. This CDR3 has 18 residues. The germline gives CDR1 SGHVS, CDR2 FQNEAQ. Unmatched junction bases numbered 16, after V lost 4 bases and J lost 7 bases. Here the CDR3 reads CASSYRPFRDRVFEKLFF. CDR3 bases: TGTGCCAGCAGCTACCGACCCTTCCGGGACAGGGTATTTGAAAAACTGTTTTTT.